This passage covers 25 T cell receptor beta chains from one sample sequenced in a study of CD8 T cells in ankylosing spondylitis. What these receptors recognize is not known. MiXCR was run by TCRdb on the 5' RACE reads, yielding one entry per CDR3 protein. The data show about 800,000 distinct CDR3 sequences, with roughly 10% seen just once and less than 0.65% held by the top ten. Findings and limits, study-wide: Seemingly distinctive of ankylosing spondylitis blood was a TCR beta motif formed by eight highly homologous variants.

The sample consisted of blood, either unsorted or a sorted T cell fraction (not recorded which). The source is a male donor with ankylosing spondylitis.

A few counts support this clonotype. The CDR3: CAISGRVHEQYF. The CDR3 DNA sequence: TGTGCCATCAGTGGGAGGGTCCACGAGCAGTACTTC. V usage is TRBV10-3 and J usage is TRBJ2-7; perhaps TRBD2 as D (6 bases). The CDR3 spans 12 residues. The germline V and J ends were trimmed by 4 bases and 5 bases, with 9 bases remaining between them. Germline CDR1 reads ENHRY; CDR2 reads SYGVKD.

The table lists this clonotype with a few counts. The junction differs from germline at one of its ends, possibly a read error. The chain links TRBV4-1 to TRBJ1-2; D is unclear. Per germline, CDR1 MGHRA and CDR2 YSYEKL. CDR3 length: 10 amino acids. The CDR3 DNA sequence: TGCGCCAGCAGCGGCCCGTTTCAGGCCTTC. Translation: CASSGPFQAF.

This clonotype has a handful of counts. The J gene is TRBJ1-1, the V gene TRBV6-6, with D unclear. The CDR3 has 13 residues. CDR1 is MNHNY and CDR2 is SVGAGI in the germline V gene (reference sequence). Trimming removed 2 bases at V and 6 bases at J, with 10 bases between. The CDR3 DNA sequence: TGTGCCAGCAGTTACGGTAGGAGTGCTGAAGCTTTCTTT. This codes for CASSYGRSAEAFF.

This chain joins TRBV20-1 and TRBJ2-3; D not certain. The germline V and J ends were trimmed by 0 bases and 2 bases, with 15 bases remaining between them. This CDR3 is built from 16 residues. Germline V CDR1 and CDR2: DFQATT, SNEGSKA (reference sequence). The CDR3 DNA is TGCAGTGCTAGAGATCCTTCTAGAGACATCACAGATACGCAGTATTTT. This sequence encodes CSARDPSRDITDTQYF.

This clonotype has a handful of counts. The chain joins TRBV18 to TRBJ2-5; the D gene is possibly TRBD2 (7 bases). V was cut by 3 bases and J by 1 base, with 12 bases left in between. Germline V gene data show CDR1 as KGHSH and CDR2 as LQKENI. The CDR3 covers 15 residues. CDR3 protein: CASSPRRGAQETQYF. The CDR3 DNA follows: TGTGCCAGCTCACCGAGACGGGGGGCCCAAGAGACCCAGTACTTC. Drawing the rest from reference TRBV18 and TRBJ2-5, the complete variable domain is NAGVMQNPRHLVRRRGQEARLRCSPMKGHSHVYWYRQLPEEGLKFMVYLQKENIIDESGMPKERFSAEFPKEGPSILRIQQVVRGDSAAYFCASSPRRGAQETQYFGPGTRLLVL.

The chain recombines TRBV11-2 with TRBJ2-2, with no clear D. V shed 2 bases and J shed 3 bases, with 16 bases lying between them. The germline CDR1 and CDR2 sequences are SGHAT and FQNNGV. The CDR3 runs 17 residues. The CDR3 protein is CASSLRLGTLDTGELFF. The CDR3 DNA follows: TGTGCCAGCAGCTTAAGATTAGGCACTCTGGACACCGGGGAGCTGTTTTTT.

This clonotype was counted only a few times. The chain joins TRBV5-1 to TRBJ2-5; TRBD2 agrees at 8 bases. J was trimmed by 4 bases and V by 5 bases; bases with no gene match: 4. The germline V gene encodes CDR1 SGHRS and CDR2 YFSETQ. This CDR3 is 13 amino acids long. CDR3 protein: CASSGTRRETQYF. The CDR3 nucleotides read TGCGCCAGCAGTGGGACTAGAAGAGAGACCCAGTACTTC.

The chain couples TRBV3-1 to TRBJ2-7; TRBD2 matches at 11 bases. The germline CDR1 and CDR2 sequences are LGHDT and YNNKEL (reference sequence). This CDR3 has 15 residues. With 4 bases clipped from V and 3 bases from J, the junction kept 5 bases outside the gene matches. As DNA, the CDR3 is TGTGCCAGCAGCCCGGGACTAGCGGAAAACTACGAGCAGTACTTC. Amino acids: CASSPGLAENYEQYF.

A few counts support this clonotype. This rearrangement joins TRBV7-9 to TRBJ1-1, with a weak D call TRBD1 (6 bases). Germline V gene lookup returns CDR1 SEHNR and CDR2 FQNEAQ (reference sequence). There are 15 residues in the CDR3. Trimming pared 2 bases from V and 1 base from J, leaving 11 bases between. CDR3 in amino acids: CASSLMGARNTEAFF. As DNA, the CDR3 is TGTGCCAGCAGCTTAATGGGGGCTAGGAACACTGAAGCTTTCTTT.

This chain links TRBV20-1 with TRBJ2-5, with 9 bases aligning to TRBD2. Germline CDR1 is DFQATT and CDR2 is SNEGSKA (reference sequence). The CDR3 spans 15 residues. The J segment lost 5 bases and the V segment lost 5 bases, leaving 12 bases of the junction unmatched. CDR3 amino acids: CSADSGAGGYETQYF. The CDR3 nucleotides read TGCAGTGCTGATAGTGGTGCGGGAGGGTATGAGACCCAGTACTTC.

This clonotype was observed a handful of times. This chain uses TRBV4-3 with TRBJ2-7, with D perhaps TRBD2 (5 bases). The germline V and J ends were trimmed by 4 bases and 0 bases, with 19 bases remaining between them. The CDR3 extends over 17 amino acids. Germline CDR1 is LGHNA and CDR2 is YSLEER. CDR3: CASSRHTGRTSSYEQYF. The DNA for the CDR3 is TGCGCCAGCAGCCGACACACCGGCCGTACTAGCTCCTACGAGCAGTACTTC.

The chain carries TRBV20-1 and TRBJ2-5; possible D gene TRBD2, 7 bases. From germline, CDR1 is DFQATT and CDR2 SNEGSKA (reference sequence). This CDR3 contains 14 residues. Between the trimmed V and J ends, which lost 3 bases and 3 bases, there was a span of 14 bases. CDR3 amino acids: CSASIGGAKETQYF. The CDR3 bases are TGCAGTGCTAGTATTGGGGGGGCCAAAGAGACCCAGTACTTC.

The chain recombines TRBV4-3 with TRBJ2-1; TRBD2 agrees at 10 bases. V lost 1 base to trimming and J lost 3 bases; unmatched junction nucleotides: 6. The CDR3 extends over 17 amino acids. Looked up from germline, CDR1 is LGHNA and CDR2 is YSLEER. CDR3 DNA: TGCGCCAGCAGCCAAGGACTAGCGGGTGCGGACTACAATGAGCAGTTCTTC. This gives the protein CASSQGLAGADYNEQFF.

The chain carries TRBV6-1 and TRBJ2-1; a possible D gene is TRBD1 (5 bases). The CDR3 is made up of 15 amino acids. Germline V gene sequence: CDR1 MNHNS, CDR2 SASEGT. V shed 3 bases and J shed 4 bases, with 13 bases lying between them. CDR3: CASSERLQDYNEQFF. The CDR3 region has the DNA TGTGCCAGCAGTGAGAGATTACAGGATTACAATGAGCAGTTCTTC.

This clonotype was counted many times. The chain has TRBV20-1 and TRBJ2-1, with TRBD2 matching 7 bases. The CDR3 length is 11 residues. Losses at the gene ends were 3 bases for V and 16 bases for J; bases not matched to a gene: 9. CDR1 is DFQATT and CDR2 is SNEGSKA in the germline V gene (reference sequence). The CDR3 DNA is TGCAGTGCTAGTACTAGCGAACCTCCCTTCTTC. Residues: CSASTSEPPFF.

This clonotype was detected only a few times. The V gene is TRBV15, the J gene TRBJ1-1; tentatively, D is TRBD1 (5 bases). The V gene lost 4 bases and the J gene lost 0 bases, with 15 bases spanning the gap. Germline CDR1 and CDR2: LNHNV and YYDKDF (reference sequence). The length of the CDR3 is 16 residues. The CDR3 spells CATSTTLTALNTEAFF. CDR3 DNA: TGTGCCACCAGCACGACGCTGACAGCGCTGAACACTGAAGCTTTCTTT. The whole variable domain, remainder taken from reference TRBV15 and TRBJ1-1, is DAMVIQNPRYQVTQFGKPVTLSCSQTLNHNVMYWYQQKSSQAPKLLFHYYDKDFNNEADTPDNFQSRRPNTSFCFLDIRSPGLGDTAMYLCATSTTLTALNTEAFFGQGTRLTVV.

The chain couples TRBV5-1 to TRBJ2-1, with 7 bases lining up with TRBD2. V lost 4 bases and J lost 15; bases outside the gene matches: 10. The germline V gene encodes CDR1 SGHRS and CDR2 YFSETQ. The CDR3 consists of 12 residues. This CDR3 is CASSRGEGLSFF. The CDR3 coding sequence is TGCGCCAGCAGCCGAGGGGAGGGGCTCTCGTTCTTC.

This clonotype was seen only a few times. The chain links TRBV4-2 to TRBJ2-7; D not certain. The CDR3 is made up of 14 amino acids. CDR1 and CDR2 from the germline V gene are LGHNA and YNFKEQ. Trimming took off 0 bases at V and 0 bases at J, with 6 bases between the two ends. CDR3 nucleotides: TGTGCCAGCAGCCAAGAAACAGCCTCCTACGAGCAGTACTTC. The encoded protein is CASSQETASYEQYF.

This clonotype came up many times. The V and J genes are TRBV20-1 and TRBJ2-7; no reliable D call. V gave up 6 bases and J gave up 0 bases, with 9 bases separating them. CDR3 length: 12 residues. Germline V gene data show CDR1 as DFQATT and CDR2 as SNEGSKA (reference sequence). In DNA, the CDR3 is TGCAGTGCCAGGAAACCCTCCTACGAGCAGTACTTC. Its protein product is CSARKPSYEQYF.

In this sample, this clonotype turned up a few times. This chain uses TRBV20-1 with TRBJ2-7; TRBD2 matches at 9 bases. Germline V gene data show CDR1 as DFQATT and CDR2 as SNEGSKA (reference sequence). This CDR3 has 14 amino acids. J lost 3 bases, V lost 5 bases, and 8 bases had no gene match. CDR3 protein: CSAPSRTSDYEQYF. In DNA form, the CDR3 reads TGCAGTGCTCCTAGCCGGACTAGCGACTACGAGCAGTACTTC.

This rearrangement joins TRBV10-3 to TRBJ2-3, with 11 bases aligning to TRBD2. Germline V gives CDR1 ENHRY, CDR2 SYGVKD. V lost 2 bases to trimming and J lost 0 bases; unmatched junction nucleotides: 7. This CDR3 has 18 amino acids. The CDR3 loop is CAISETLTSGISTDTQYF. In DNA form, the CDR3 reads TGTGCCATCAGTGAGACCCTGACTAGCGGGATAAGCACAGATACGCAGTATTTT.

This chain connects TRBV6-1 to TRBJ1-5; 7 bases are a match to TRBD1. The germline gives CDR1 MNHNS, CDR2 SASEGT. The length of the CDR3 is 17 residues. Trimming took 2 bases from V and 0 from J; bases not matched to a gene: 7. CDR3 protein: CASSEWTGTYSNQPQHF. The CDR3 coding sequence is TGTGCCAGCAGTGAATGGACAGGTACCTATAGCAATCAGCCCCAGCATTTT.

The chain employs TRBV7-9 and TRBJ2-5; 10 bases match TRBD2. Losses at the gene ends were 4 bases for V and 0 bases for J; bases not matched to a gene: 5. The CDR3 has 16 amino acids. Germline CDR1 reads SEHNR; CDR2 reads FQNEAQ (reference sequence). This chain's CDR3 is CASSSKLAGYQETQYF. The CDR3 DNA is TGTGCCAGCAGCTCGAAACTAGCGGGATACCAAGAGACCCAGTACTTC.

The chain couples TRBV11-3 to TRBJ2-1; 10 nucleotides align to TRBD1. Germline CDR1 reads SGHNT; CDR2 reads YENEEA. This CDR3 has 16 amino acids. V lost 4 bases, J lost 0 bases, and 3 bases stayed unmatched. Here the CDR3 reads CASSSRTGGSYNEQFF. As DNA, the CDR3 is TGTGCCAGCAGCTCGAGGACAGGGGGCTCCTACAATGAGCAGTTCTTC.

This clonotype was picked up a small number of times. The genes are TRBV11-1 and TRBJ1-1, with D possibly TRBD1 on 6 matching bases. This CDR3 is built from 15 residues. The germline V gene has CDR1 SGHAT and CDR2 FQDESV (reference sequence). Trimming cost V 3 bases and J 4 bases, with 15 bases left between them. Here the CDR3 DNA reads TGTGCCAGCAGCTTTCTCACAGGGTACAGCACTGAAGCTTTCTTT. As protein: CASSFLTGYSTEAFF.